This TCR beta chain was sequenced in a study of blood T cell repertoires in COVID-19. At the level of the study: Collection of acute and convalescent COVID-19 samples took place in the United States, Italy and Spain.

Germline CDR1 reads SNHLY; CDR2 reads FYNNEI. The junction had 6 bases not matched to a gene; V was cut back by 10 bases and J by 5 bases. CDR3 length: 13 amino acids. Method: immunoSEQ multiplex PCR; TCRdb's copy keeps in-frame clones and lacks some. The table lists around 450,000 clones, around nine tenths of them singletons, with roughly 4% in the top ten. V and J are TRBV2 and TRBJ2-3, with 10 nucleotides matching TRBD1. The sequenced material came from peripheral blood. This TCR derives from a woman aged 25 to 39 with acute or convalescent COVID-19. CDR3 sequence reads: CANPRDRGDTQYF. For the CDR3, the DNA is TGTGCCAACCCAAGGGACAGGGGAGATACGCAGTATTTT.